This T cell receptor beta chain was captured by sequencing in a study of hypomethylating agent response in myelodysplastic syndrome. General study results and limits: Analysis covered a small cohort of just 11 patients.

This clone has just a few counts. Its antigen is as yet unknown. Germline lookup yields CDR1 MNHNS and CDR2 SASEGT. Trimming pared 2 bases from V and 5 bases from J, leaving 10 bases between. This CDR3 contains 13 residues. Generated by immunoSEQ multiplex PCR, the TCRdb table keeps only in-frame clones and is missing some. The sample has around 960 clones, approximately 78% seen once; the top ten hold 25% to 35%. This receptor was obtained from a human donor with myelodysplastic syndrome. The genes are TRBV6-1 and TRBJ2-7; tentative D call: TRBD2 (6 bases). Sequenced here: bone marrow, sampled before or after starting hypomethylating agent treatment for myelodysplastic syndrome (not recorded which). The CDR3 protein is CASSERENNEQYF. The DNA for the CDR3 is TGTGCCAGCAGTGAACGGGAGAACAACGAGCAGTACTTC.